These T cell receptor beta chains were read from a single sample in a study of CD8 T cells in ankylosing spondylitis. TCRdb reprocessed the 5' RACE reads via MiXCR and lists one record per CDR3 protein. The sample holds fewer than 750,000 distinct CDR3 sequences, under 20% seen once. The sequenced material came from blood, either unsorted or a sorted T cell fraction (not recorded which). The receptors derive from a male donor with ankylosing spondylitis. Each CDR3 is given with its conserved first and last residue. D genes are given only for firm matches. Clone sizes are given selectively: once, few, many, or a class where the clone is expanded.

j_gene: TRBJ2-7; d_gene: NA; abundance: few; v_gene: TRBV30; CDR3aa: CAWSVGGTYEQYF; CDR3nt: TGTGCCTGGAGTGTAGGGGGGACCTACGAGCAGTACTTC
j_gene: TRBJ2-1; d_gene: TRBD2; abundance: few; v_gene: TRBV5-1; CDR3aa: CASSPTGLAGENEQFF; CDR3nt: TGCGCCAGCAGCCCCACCGGGCTAGCGGGAGAAAATGAGCAGTTCTTC
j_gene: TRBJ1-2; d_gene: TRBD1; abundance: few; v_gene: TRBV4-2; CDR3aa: CASSQAQGVNYGYTF; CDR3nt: TGTGCCAGCAGCCAAGCGCAGGGGGTCAACTATGGCTACACCTTC
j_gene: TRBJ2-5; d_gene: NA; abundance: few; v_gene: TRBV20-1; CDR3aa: CSARDLPGQPEETQYF; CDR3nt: TGCAGTGCTAGAGATCTCCCCGGACAGCCCGAAGAGACCCAGTACTTC
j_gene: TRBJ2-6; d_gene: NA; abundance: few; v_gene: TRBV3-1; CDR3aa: CASSQDPGNPNSGANVLTF; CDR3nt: TGTGCCAGCAGCCAAGATCCGGGCAACCCCAACTCTGGGGCCAACGTCCTGACTTTC
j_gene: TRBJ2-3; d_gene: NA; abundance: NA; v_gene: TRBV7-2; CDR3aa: CASSFGGGGPQYF; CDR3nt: TGTGCCAGCAGCTTTGGGGGAGGCGGTCCGCAGTATTTT
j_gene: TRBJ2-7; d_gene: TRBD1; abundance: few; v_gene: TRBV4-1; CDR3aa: CASSQTSTGVYEQYF; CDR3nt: TGCGCCAGCAGCCAAACGAGCACAGGGGTGTACGAGCAGTACTTC
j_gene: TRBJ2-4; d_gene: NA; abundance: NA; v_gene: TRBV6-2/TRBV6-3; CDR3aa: CASSRPDGRGIQYF; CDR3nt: TGTGCCAGCAGTCGACCGGACGGACGTGGCATTCAGTACTTC
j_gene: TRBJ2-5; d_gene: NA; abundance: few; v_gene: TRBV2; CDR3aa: CASSGTDQETQYF; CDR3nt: TGTGCCAGCAGTGGGACAGATCAAGAGACCCAGTACTTC
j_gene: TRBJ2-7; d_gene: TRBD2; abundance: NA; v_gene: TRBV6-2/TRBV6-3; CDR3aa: CASRKGGSTYEQYF; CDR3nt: TGTGCCAGCAGGAAGGGCGGGAGTACCTACGAGCAGTACTTC
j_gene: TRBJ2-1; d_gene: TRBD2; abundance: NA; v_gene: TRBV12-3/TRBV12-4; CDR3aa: CASSLGLAGTDEQFF; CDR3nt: TGTGCCAGCAGTTTAGGGCTAGCGGGAACCGATGAGCAGTTCTTC
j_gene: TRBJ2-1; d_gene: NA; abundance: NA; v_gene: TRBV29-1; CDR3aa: CSVEGRDRYNEQFF; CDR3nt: TGCAGCGTTGAGGGCAGGGACCGCTACAATGAGCAGTTCTTC
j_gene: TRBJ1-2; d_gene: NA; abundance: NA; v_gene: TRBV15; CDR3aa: CATSRDRNRAVGGYTF; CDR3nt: TGTGCCACCAGCAGAGATAGGAACAGGGCTGTTGGTGGCTACACCTTC
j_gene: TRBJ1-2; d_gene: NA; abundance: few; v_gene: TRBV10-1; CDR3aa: CASSEVKGRERGYTF; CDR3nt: TGCGCCAGCAGTGAGGTAAAGGGGCGAGAACGTGGCTACACCTTC
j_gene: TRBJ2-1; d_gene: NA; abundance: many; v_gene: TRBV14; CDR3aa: CASSQDLGTVYNEQFF; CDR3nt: TGTGCCAGCAGCCAAGATCTCGGGACGGTCTACAATGAGCAGTTCTTC
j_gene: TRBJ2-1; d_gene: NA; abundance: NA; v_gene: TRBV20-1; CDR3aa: CSARGFMTDYNEQFF; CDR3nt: TGCAGTGCTAGAGGGTTTATGACAGACTACAATGAGCAGTTCTTC
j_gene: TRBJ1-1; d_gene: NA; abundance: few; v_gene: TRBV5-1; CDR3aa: CASRYEFQGGTEAFF; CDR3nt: TGCGCCAGCAGGTATGAATTCCAGGGAGGGACTGAAGCTTTCTTT
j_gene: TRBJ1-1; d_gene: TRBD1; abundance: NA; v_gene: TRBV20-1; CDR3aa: CSATDPWTGTEAFF; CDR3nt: TGCAGTGCTACAGACCCGTGGACAGGGACTGAAGCTTTCTTT
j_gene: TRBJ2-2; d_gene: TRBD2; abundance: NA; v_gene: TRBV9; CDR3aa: CASSPTRLAGLNTGELFF; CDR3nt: TGTGCCAGCAGCCCAACCCGACTAGCGGGCCTGAACACCGGGGAGCTGTTTTTT
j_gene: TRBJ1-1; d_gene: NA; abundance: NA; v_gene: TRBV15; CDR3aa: CATSRDVRRTNTEAFF; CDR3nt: TGTGCCACCAGCAGAGATGTGAGAAGAACTAACACTGAAGCTTTCTTT
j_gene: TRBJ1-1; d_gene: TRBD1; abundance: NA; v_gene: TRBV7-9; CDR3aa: CASSLRDRADGAFF; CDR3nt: TGTGCCAGCAGCTTAAGAGACAGGGCCGATGGAGCTTTCTTT
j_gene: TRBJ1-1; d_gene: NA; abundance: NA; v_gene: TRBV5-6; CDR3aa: CASSTRTDPGTEAFF; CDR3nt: TGTGCCAGCAGCACTAGGACAGACCCTGGGACTGAAGCTTTCTTT
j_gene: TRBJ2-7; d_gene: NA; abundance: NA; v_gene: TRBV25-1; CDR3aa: CASSTRARSEQYF; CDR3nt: TGTGCCAGCAGTACAAGAGCCCGTTCCGAGCAGTACTTC
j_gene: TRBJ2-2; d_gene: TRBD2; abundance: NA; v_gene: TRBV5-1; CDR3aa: CASGLVAGENGELFF; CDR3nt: TGCGCCAGCGGCCTCGTAGCGGGGGAAAACGGGGAGCTGTTTTTT
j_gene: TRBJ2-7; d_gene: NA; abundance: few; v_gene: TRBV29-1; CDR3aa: CSVQGSSNEQYF; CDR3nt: TGCAGCGTTCAGGGATCCTCGAACGAGCAGTACTTC
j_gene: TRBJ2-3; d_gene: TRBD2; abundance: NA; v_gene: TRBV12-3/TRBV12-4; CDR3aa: CASRTSGATDTQYF; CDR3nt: TGTGCCAGCAGGACTAGCGGGGCCACAGATACGCAGTATTTT
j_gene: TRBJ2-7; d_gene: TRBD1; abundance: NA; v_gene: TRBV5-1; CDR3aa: CASSLAEGGGYEQYF; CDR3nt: TGCGCCAGCAGCTTGGCTGAAGGGGGCGGCTACGAGCAGTACTTC
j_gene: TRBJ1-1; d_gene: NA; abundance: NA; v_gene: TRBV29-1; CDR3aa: CSVVPGGAEAFF; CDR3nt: TGCAGCGTTGTGCCCGGGGGTGCTGAAGCTTTCTTT
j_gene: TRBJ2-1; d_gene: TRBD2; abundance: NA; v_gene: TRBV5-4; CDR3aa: CASSLGSLLQAGAYNEQFF; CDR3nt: TGTGCCAGCAGCTTGGGTAGTCTACTGCAAGCGGGGGCCTACAATGAGCAGTTCTTC
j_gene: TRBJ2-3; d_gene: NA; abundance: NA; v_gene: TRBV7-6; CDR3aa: CASSLRVPTDTQYF; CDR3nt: TGTGCCAGCAGCTTAAGGGTCCCCACAGATACGCAGTATTTT
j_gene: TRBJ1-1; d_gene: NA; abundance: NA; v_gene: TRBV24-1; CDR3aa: CATSRGRNTEAFF; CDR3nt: TGTGCCACCAGTCGCGGGCGGAACACTGAAGCTTTCTTT
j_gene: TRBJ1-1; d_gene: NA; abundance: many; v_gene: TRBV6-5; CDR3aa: CASSYSSGLNTEAFF; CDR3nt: TGTGCCAGCAGTTACTCCTCGGGGCTGAACACTGAAGCTTTCTTT
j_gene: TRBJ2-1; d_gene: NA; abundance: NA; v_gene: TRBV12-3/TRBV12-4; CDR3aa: CAISLDSLGPGANNEQFF; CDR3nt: TGTGCCATCAGTTTAGATTCTCTTGGTCCAGGGGCGAACAATGAGCAGTTCTTC
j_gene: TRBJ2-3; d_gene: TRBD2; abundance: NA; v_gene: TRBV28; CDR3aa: CASSPHIAGVGDTQYF; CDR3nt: TGTGCCAGCAGTCCCCACATAGCGGGAGTAGGAGATACGCAGTATTTT
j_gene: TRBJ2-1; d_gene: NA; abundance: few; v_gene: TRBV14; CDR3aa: CASSQAPYLDDNEQFF; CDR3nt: TGTGCCAGCAGCCAAGCCCCGTATCTAGACGACAATGAGCAGTTCTTC
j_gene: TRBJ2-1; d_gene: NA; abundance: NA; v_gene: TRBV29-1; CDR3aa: CSVEDQGAINNEQFF; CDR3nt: TGCAGCGTTGAAGATCAAGGGGCCATTAACAATGAGCAGTTCTTC
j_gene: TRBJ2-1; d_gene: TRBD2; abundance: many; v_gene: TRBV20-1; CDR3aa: CSARDHTSGAYNEQFF; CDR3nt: TGCAGTGCTAGAGATCATACTAGCGGAGCCTACAATGAGCAGTTCTTC
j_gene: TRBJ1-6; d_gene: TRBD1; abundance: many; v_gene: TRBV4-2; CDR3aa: CASSHAQGQGISPLHF; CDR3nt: TGTGCCAGCAGCCACGCCCAAGGACAGGGGATTTCACCCCTCCACTTT
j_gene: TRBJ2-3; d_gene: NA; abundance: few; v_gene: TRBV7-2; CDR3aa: CASRGIGTDTQYF; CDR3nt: TGTGCCAGCAGGGGGATCGGAACAGATACGCAGTATTTT
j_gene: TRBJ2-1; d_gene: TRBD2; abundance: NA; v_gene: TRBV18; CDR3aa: CASSPQVAGGPFEQFF; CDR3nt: TGTGCCAGCTCACCCCAGGTGGCGGGAGGGCCCTTTGAGCAGTTCTTC
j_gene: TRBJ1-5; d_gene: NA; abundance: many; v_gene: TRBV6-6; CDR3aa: CASNGGDGQPQHF; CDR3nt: TGTGCCAGCAACGGGGGGGATGGTCAGCCCCAGCATTTT
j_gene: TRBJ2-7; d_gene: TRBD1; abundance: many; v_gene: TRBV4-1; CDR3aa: CASSQDRTEDEQYF; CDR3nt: TGCGCCAGCAGCCAGGACAGGACAGAGGACGAGCAGTACTTC
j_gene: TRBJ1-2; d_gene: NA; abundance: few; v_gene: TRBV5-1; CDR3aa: CASSITGLVYGYTF; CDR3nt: TGCGCCAGCAGCATTACAGGGCTAGTCTATGGCTACACCTTC
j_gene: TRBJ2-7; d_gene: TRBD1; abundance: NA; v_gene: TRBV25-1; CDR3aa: CASRIDREGEQYF; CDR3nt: TGTGCCAGCAGGATCGACAGGGAAGGCGAGCAGTACTTC
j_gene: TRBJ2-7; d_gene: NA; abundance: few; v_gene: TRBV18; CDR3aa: CASGGTRGEQYF; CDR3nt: TGTGCCAGCGGGGGGACGAGGGGCGAGCAGTACTTC
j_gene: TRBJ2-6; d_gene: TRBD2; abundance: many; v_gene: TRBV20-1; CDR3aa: CSAPRLAGGPSGANVLTF; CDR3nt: TGCAGTGCTCCAAGACTAGCGGGAGGGCCCTCTGGGGCCAACGTCCTGACTTTC
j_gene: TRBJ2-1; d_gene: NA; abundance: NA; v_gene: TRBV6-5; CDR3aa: CASSYSGVGAGQQFF; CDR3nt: TGTGCCAGCAGTTACTCCGGGGTGGGGGCAGGACAGCAGTTCTTC
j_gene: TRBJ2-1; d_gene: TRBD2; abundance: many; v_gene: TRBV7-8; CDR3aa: CASSSLAGGANEQFF; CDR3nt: TGTGCCAGCAGCTCACTAGCGGGAGGGGCGAATGAGCAGTTCTTC
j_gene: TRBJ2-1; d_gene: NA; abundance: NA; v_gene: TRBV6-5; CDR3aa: CASSYSSGAYNEQFF; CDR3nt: TGTGCCAGCAGTTACTCTAGCGGAGCCTACAATGAGCAGTTCTTC
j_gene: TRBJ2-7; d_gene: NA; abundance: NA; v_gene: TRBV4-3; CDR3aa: CASSQATASTRYEQYF; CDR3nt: TGCGCCAGCAGCCAAGCCACAGCTTCGACTAGGTACGAGCAGTACTTC
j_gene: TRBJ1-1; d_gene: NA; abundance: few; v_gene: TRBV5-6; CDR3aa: CASSLIRGNTEAFF; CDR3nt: TGTGCCAGCAGCCTTATACGCGGGAACACTGAAGCTTTCTTT
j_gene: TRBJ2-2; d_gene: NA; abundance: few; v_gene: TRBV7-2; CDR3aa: CASSPKIWQGELFF; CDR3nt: TGTGCCAGCAGCCCGAAGATATGGCAGGGGGAGCTGTTTTTT
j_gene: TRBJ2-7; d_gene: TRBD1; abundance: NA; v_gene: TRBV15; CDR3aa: CATSRDRPGDRPPGEQYF; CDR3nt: TGTGCCACCAGCAGAGATCGACCTGGGGACAGGCCTCCGGGCGAGCAGTACTTC